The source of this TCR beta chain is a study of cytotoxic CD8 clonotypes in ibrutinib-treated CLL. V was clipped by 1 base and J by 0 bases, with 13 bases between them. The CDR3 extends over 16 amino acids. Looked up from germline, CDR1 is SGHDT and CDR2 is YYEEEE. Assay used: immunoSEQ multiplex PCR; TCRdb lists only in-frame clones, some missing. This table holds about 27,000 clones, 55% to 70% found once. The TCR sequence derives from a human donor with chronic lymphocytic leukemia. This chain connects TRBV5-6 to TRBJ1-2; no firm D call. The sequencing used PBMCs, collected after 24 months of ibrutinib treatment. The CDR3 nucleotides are TGTGCCAGCAGCTTGAGGCTGAGACACTCTAACTATGGCTACACCTTC. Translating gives CASSLRLRHSNYGYTF.